This TCR beta chain is drawn from a study of spatial heterogeneity in lung cancer. The time point was: sample taken at primary tumor resection. Samples came from some 71 TRACERx patients with untreated early-stage lung cancer. Sequencing was performed on whole RNA extracted from tumor and nontumor lung tissue, or from frozen PBMC, and the material was left unsorted. TCRdb fed the 5' RACE reads into MiXCR, producing one record per CDR3 protein. The sample includes under 2,500 distinct CDR3 sequences, 15% of them seen just once. This clonotype came up a few times. Sequenced here: normal lung tissue next to the tumor, sampled at surgery. The sequence came from a male donor with early-stage non-small cell lung cancer.

CDR3 nucleotide sequence: TGTGCCAGCTCACCTGGGCCAAGCGCAGATACGCAGTATTTT. The encoded protein is CASSPGPSADTQYF. The chain carries TRBV18 and TRBJ2-3; unclear D gene. The CDR3 is made up of 14 amino acids. Germline assignment: CDR1 KGHSH and CDR2 LQKENI. Trimming stripped 3 bases from V and 4 bases from J, with 11 bases between.